The TCR beta chain under discussion was sequenced for a study of T cells in Graves' hyperthyroidism and ophthalmopathy. RNA transcripts provided the source from which TCR beta CDR3 regions were amplified. In the first-round RT-PCR of the TCR CDR3, the HTBI primer set was used. MiXCR was run by TCRdb on the multiplex PCR reads, yielding one entry per CDR3 protein. Seen here are under 600,000 distinct CDR3 sequences, 16% observed once, and the top ten hold 3% to 4%. With V trimmed by 8 bases and J by 3 bases, 4 bases remained unmatched. Germline-derived CDR1 and CDR2 are MNHNS and SASEGT. This CDR3 spans 12 amino acids. This clonotype appeared a few times.

The chain employs TRBV6-1 and TRBJ2-7, with 7 bases fitting TRBD2. Sequenced material: blood. The clonotype originates from a woman aged 40 to 49 with Graves' ophthalmopathy. CDR3: CASGRAGYEQYF. In nucleotides, the CDR3 is TGTGCCAGCGGGAGGGCCGGCTACGAGCAGTACTTC.